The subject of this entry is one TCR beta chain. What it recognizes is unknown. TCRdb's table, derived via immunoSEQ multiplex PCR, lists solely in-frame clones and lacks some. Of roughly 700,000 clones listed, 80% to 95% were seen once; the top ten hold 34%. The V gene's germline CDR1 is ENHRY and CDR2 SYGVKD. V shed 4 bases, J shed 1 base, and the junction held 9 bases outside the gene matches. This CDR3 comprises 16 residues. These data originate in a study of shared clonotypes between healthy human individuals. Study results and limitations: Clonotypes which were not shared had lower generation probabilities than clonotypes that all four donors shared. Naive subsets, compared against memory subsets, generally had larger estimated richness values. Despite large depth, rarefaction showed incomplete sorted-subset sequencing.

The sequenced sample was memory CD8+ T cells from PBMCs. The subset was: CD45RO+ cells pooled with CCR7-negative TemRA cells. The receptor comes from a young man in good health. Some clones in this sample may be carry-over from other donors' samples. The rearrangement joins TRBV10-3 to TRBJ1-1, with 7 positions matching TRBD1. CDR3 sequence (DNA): TGTGCCATCAGTGTGTGGCCAGGGGGGCGGAACACTGAAGCTTTCTTT. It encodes CAISVWPGGRNTEAFF.